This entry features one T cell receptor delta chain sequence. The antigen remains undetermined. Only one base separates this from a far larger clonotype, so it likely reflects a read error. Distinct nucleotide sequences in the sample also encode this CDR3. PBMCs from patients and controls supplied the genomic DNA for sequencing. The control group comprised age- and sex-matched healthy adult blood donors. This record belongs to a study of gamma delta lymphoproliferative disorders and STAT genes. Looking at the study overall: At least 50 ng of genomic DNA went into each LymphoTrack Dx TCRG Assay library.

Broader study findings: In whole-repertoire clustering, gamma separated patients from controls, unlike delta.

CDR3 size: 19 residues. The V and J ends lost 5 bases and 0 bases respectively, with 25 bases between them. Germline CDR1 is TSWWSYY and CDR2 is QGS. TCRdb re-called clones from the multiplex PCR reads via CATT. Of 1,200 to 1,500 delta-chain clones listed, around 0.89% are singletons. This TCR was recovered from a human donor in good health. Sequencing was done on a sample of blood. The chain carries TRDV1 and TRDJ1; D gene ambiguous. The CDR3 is CALGPYLYVLVPYTDKLIF. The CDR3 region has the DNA TGTGCTCTTGGGCCTTACCTGTACGTTTTGGTACCGTACACCGATAAACTCATCTTT.